A selection of T cell receptor beta chains follows, all from one sample in a study of long-term antiretroviral therapy in people with HIV. Profiled with immunoSEQ multiplex PCR; TCRdb holds only in-frame clones, not every one. The sample includes around 40,000 clones, about 86% of them seen just once. Specimen: unsorted PBMCs, collected just before starting antiretroviral therapy. The receptors shown here come from a woman aged 18-29 years with HIV. CDR3s include the opening cysteine and the closing phenylalanine or tryptophan. Each record gives: clone size, V gene, D gene, J gene, CDR3 protein, CDR3 DNA. The D gene is left open where the match is weak. Not all rows give a size; the values are once, few, many and, for expanded clones, a class.

>NA|TRBV5-1|NA|TRBJ2-3
CASSPDRADTQYF
TGCGCCAGCAGCCCTGACAGAGCAGATACGCAGTATTTT
>NA|TRBV5-6|NA|TRBJ2-7
CASRPRAGSYEQYF
TGTGCCAGCAGGCCCAGGGCGGGCTCCTACGAGCAGTACTTC
>NA|TRBV5-1|NA|TRBJ2-7
CASSLEVVGGNYEQYF
TGCGCCAGCAGCTTGGAGGTGGTCGGTGGAAACTACGAGCAGTACTTC
>NA|TRBV6-1|TRBD2|TRBJ2-3
CASSFEAGGRDTQYF
TGTGCCAGCAGTTTTGAGGCGGGAGGGAGAGATACGCAGTATTTT
>NA|TRBV7-9|TRBD2|TRBJ2-7
CASSFGIAGVLEQYF
TGTGCCAGCAGCTTTGGAATAGCGGGAGTGCTCGAGCAGTACTTC
>NA|TRBV15|NA|TRBJ1-3
CATSSQWGGGNTIYF
TGTGCCACCAGCTCCCAATGGGGAGGGGGAAACACCATATATTTT
>few|TRBV5-1|NA|TRBJ1-5
CASSLGLSEPQHF
TGCGCCAGCAGCTTGGGGCTATCTGAGCCCCAGCATTTT
>NA|TRBV7-8|NA|TRBJ1-1
CASSLGLSEAFF
TGTGCCAGCAGCCTCGGACTTTCTGAAGCTTTCTTT
>NA|TRBV27|TRBD2|TRBJ2-1
CASSSGTNYNEQFF
TGTGCCAGCAGCTCCGGGACTAACTACAATGAGCAGTTCTTC
>NA|TRBV2|TRBD2|TRBJ2-3
CASQPSGSTDTQYF
TGTGCCAGCCAACCTAGCGGGAGCACAGATACGCAGTATTTT
>once|TRBV20-1|NA|TRBJ1-2
CSARGDYGYTF
TGCAGTGCTAGAGGGGACTATGGCTACACCTTC
>few|TRBV28|NA|TRBJ1-5
CASSFQARQPQHF
TGTGCCAGCAGTTTTCAGGCGCGTCAGCCCCAGCATTTT
>NA|TRBV7-8|NA|TRBJ2-3
CASSLAPPLTESSTDTQYF
TGTGCCAGCAGCTTAGCGCCCCCCCTGACGGAGAGTAGCACAGATACGCAGTATTTT
>once|TRBV6-6|NA|TRBJ2-1
CASSPGTEQFF
TGTGCCAGCAGCCCGGGGACAGAGCAGTTCTTC
>NA|TRBV15|NA|TRBJ2-5
CATSRTQGGETQYF
TGTGCCACCAGCAGGACCCAGGGAGGCGAGACCCAGTACTTC
>NA|TRBV18|NA|TRBJ1-4
CASSPTDGEKLFF
TGTGCCAGCTCACCGACAGATGGAGAAAAACTGTTTTTT
>NA|TRBV7-2|TRBD1|TRBJ1-2
CASSLVGGQGINYGYTF
TGTGCCAGCAGCTTAGTCGGGGGACAGGGAATTAACTATGGCTACACCTTC
>NA|TRBV9|NA|TRBJ2-7
CASSTRDFSYEQYF
TGTGCCAGCAGCACGCGGGACTTCTCCTACGAGCAGTACTTC
>NA|TRBV13|TRBD1|TRBJ2-2
CASSVDRGPGELFF
TGTGCCAGCAGCGTCGACAGGGGGCCCGGGGAGCTGTTTTTT
>NA|TRBV5-4|TRBD2|TRBJ2-3
CASSSRTSGRRTDTQYF
TGTGCCAGCAGCTCCAGGACTAGCGGGAGACGCACAGATACGCAGTATTTT
>few|TRBV15|NA|TRBJ2-1
CATSPQSDVDEQFF
TGTGCCACCAGCCCCCAGTCTGACGTAGATGAGCAGTTCTTC
>few|TRBV27|NA|TRBJ2-3
CASSSYAGSPDTQYF
TGTGCCAGCAGTTCCTACGCGGGGAGTCCAGATACGCAGTATTTT
>NA|TRBV4-3|NA|TRBJ2-2
CASSQDRGREPGELFF
TGCGCCAGCAGCCAAGATCGGGGGCGCGAACCCGGGGAGCTGTTTTTT
>NA|TRBV7-3|NA|TRBJ2-5
CASSRGRSSGETQYF
TGTGCCAGCAGCCGGGGAAGATCTTCCGGGGAGACCCAGTACTTC
>NA|TRBV7-2|TRBD2|TRBJ2-3
CASRGRASTDTQYF
TGTGCCAGCCGCGGGAGGGCTAGCACAGATACGCAGTATTTT
>NA|TRBV19|TRBD2|TRBJ2-2
CASSPPGLAPNTGELFF
TGTGCCAGTAGTCCCCCGGGACTAGCGCCGAACACCGGGGAGCTGTTTTTT
>NA|TRBV7-9|NA|TRBJ2-4
CASSSGLPKNIQYF
TGTGCCAGCAGCTCAGGGTTACCCAAAAACATTCAGTACTTC
>NA|TRBV28|TRBD2|TRBJ2-1
CASSFPRSGSRNEQFF
TGTGCCAGCAGTTTCCCCCGGAGCGGGAGTAGGAATGAGCAGTTCTTC
>NA|TRBV6-5|NA|TRBJ1-5
CASSYRREAPQHF
TGTGCCAGCAGTTACCGTCGAGAAGCGCCCCAGCATTTT
>NA|TRBV28|TRBD1|TRBJ2-3
CASSFGTGGVDTQYF
TGTGCCAGCAGTTTCGGGACAGGGGGCGTGGATACGCAGTATTTT
>NA|TRBV6-6|TRBD2|TRBJ2-5
CASSSLGTSMETQYF
TGTGCCAGCAGTTCGCTCGGGACTAGCATGGAGACCCAGTACTTC
>NA|TRBV15|NA|TRBJ1-4
CATSRGVVEKLFF
TGTGCCACCAGCAGAGGGGTGGTTGAAAAACTGTTTTTT
>NA|TRBV11-2|TRBD2|TRBJ2-5
CASSLVRGIQETQYF
TGTGCCAGCAGCTTAGTGCGGGGGATTCAAGAGACCCAGTACTTC
>NA|TRBV7-8|NA|TRBJ1-3
CASSLVFSGISGNTIYF
TGTGCCAGCAGCTTAGTTTTTTCGGGGATCTCTGGAAACACCATATATTTT
>once|TRBV5-1|NA|TRBJ1-4
CASSQAPGTTNEKLFF
TGCGCCAGCAGCCAAGCCCCGGGGACAACTAATGAAAAACTGTTTTTT
>NA|TRBV4-3|NA|TRBJ1-2
CASSQGMTGNYGYTF
TGCGCCAGCAGCCAAGGGATGACGGGGAACTATGGCTACACCTTC
>NA|TRBV7-9|TRBD1|TRBJ2-7
CASMGPGQDGLEQYF
TGTGCCAGCATGGGGCCGGGACAGGACGGGCTCGAGCAGTACTTC
>NA|TRBV20-1|NA|TRBJ2-2
CSPGELFF
TGCAGTCCCGGGGAGCTGTTTTTT
>NA|TRBV6-6|TRBD1|TRBJ2-2
CASSWTGDTGELFF
TGTGCCAGCAGTTGGACAGGCGACACCGGGGAGCTGTTTTTT
>NA|TRBV5-6|TRBD2|TRBJ2-1
CASSLVWREGQNEQFF
TGTGCCAGCAGCTTGGTATGGCGGGAGGGCCAAAATGAGCAGTTCTTC
>NA|TRBV28|NA|TRBJ2-1
CASSPMANEQFF
TGTGCCAGCAGTCCAATGGCGAATGAGCAGTTCTTC
>NA|TRBV19|TRBD1|TRBJ2-7
CASSIGKGWDRIYEQYF
TGTGCCAGTAGTATCGGAAAAGGATGGGACAGAATCTACGAGCAGTACTTC
>NA|TRBV28|NA|TRBJ2-1
CASGDPYLGQFF
TGTGCCAGCGGAGATCCCTACCTAGGGCAGTTCTTC
>NA|TRBV9|TRBD2|TRBJ2-1
CASSVGGGRARDEQFF
TGTGCCAGCAGCGTAGGCGGCGGGAGGGCCCGGGATGAGCAGTTCTTC
>NA|TRBV7-2|NA|TRBJ1-2
CASSPPGIYGYTF
TGTGCCAGCAGCCCCCCGGGAATCTATGGCTACACCTTC
>NA|TRBV27|TRBD1|TRBJ1-2
CASSSRDSLHGYTF
TGTGCCAGCAGTTCCCGGGACAGTCTTCATGGCTACACCTTC
>NA|TRBV7-9|TRBD2|TRBJ2-1
CASSLAPSGRASNEQFF
TGTGCCAGCAGCTTAGCGCCTAGCGGGAGGGCCTCCAATGAGCAGTTCTTC
>NA|TRBV5-1|TRBD1|TRBJ2-1
CASSRQGASSYNEQFF
TGCGCCAGCAGCCGACAGGGGGCCAGCTCCTACAATGAGCAGTTCTTC
>NA|TRBV14|NA|TRBJ2-5
CASSQAWGIETQYF
TGTGCCAGCAGCCAAGCGTGGGGGATCGAGACCCAGTACTTC
>NA|TRBV18|NA|TRBJ2-7
CASSPPGASYEQYF
TGTGCCAGCTCACCTCCGGGAGCTTCCTACGAGCAGTACTTC
>NA|TRBV19|NA|TRBJ1-5
CASSIVARGNQPQHF
TGTGCCAGTAGTATAGTAGCCAGGGGAAATCAGCCCCAGCATTTT
>NA|TRBV29-1|TRBD2|TRBJ2-7
CSVRGGAYEQYF
TGCAGCGTCCGGGGGGGAGCCTACGAGCAGTACTTC
>NA|TRBV4-3|TRBD2|TRBJ2-7
CASSQGGTSDYYEQYF
TGCGCCAGCAGCCAGGGTGGGACTAGCGATTACTACGAGCAGTACTTC
>NA|TRBV2|NA|TRBJ1-1
CASSKPRGGVEAFF
TGTGCCAGCAGTAAACCCCGGGGAGGGGTTGAAGCTTTCTTT
>once|TRBV5-4|TRBD1|TRBJ1-4
CASSLKTGGKEKLFF
TGTGCCAGCAGCTTGAAGACAGGGGGAAAAGAAAAACTGTTTTTT
>NA|TRBV4-3|TRBD2|TRBJ2-1
CASSQDPSGTPNNEQFF
TGCGCCAGCAGCCAAGACCCTAGCGGGACGCCCAACAATGAGCAGTTCTTC
>NA|TRBV13|NA|TRBJ2-3
CASSLVLASTDTQYF
TGTGCCAGCAGCTTAGTGCTGGCGAGCACAGATACGCAGTATTTT
>NA|TRBV5-4|TRBD1|TRBJ2-7
CASTPGQGAAYEQYF
TGTGCCAGCACCCCGGGACAGGGGGCGGCCTACGAGCAGTACTTC
>NA|TRBV10-2|NA|TRBJ2-7
CASSERTTEQYF
TGCGCCAGCAGTGAGAGGACTACTGAGCAGTACTTC